This T cell receptor (beta chain) was identified during a study of control samples from healthy donors and cancer patients. Profiling relied on immunoSEQ multiplex PCR, and the TCRdb table lists in-frame clones only, not all of them. The repertoire consists of about 92,000 clones, with roughly four fifths occurring once and the leading ten covering approximately 9.8%. The receptor was isolated from a woman aged 55-69 years in good health. The sequenced sample was blood.

The CDR3 DNA sequence: TGTGCCAGTAGTATCCTGGGGGACAGTGAAGCTTTCTTT. Residues: CASSILGDSEAFF. V is TRBV19 and J is TRBJ1-1, with TRBD1 identical over 7 bases. The ends lost 3 bases at V and 7 bases at J; junction bases unmatched: 5. CDR3 length equals 13 residues. The V gene's germline CDR1 is LNHDA and CDR2 SQIVND (reference sequence).